The following is a T cell receptor beta chain sequence with its context. Its antigen is not known. CDR3 length: 16 amino acids. V gave up 3 bases and J gave up 3 bases; unmatched junction bases: 7. CDR1 is MNHEY, CDR2 SMNVEV, per germline (reference sequence). Naive CD8 populations comprised CD45RO-negative cells positively selected for CCR7, excluding terminally differentiated effector memory CD45RA+ cells. Donation came from healthy HIV-negative adults that had no recent acute infections or vaccinations. For each subset, genomic DNA was distributed in equal portions over several immunoSEQ plates. This table comes from immunoSEQ multiplex PCR, and its TCRdb copy is limited to in-frame clones, with some not included. The table shows hundreds of thousands of clones, with around 96% occurring only once. This sample is part of a study of shared clonotypes between healthy human individuals. About the research overall: The cohort comprised a couple of women and a few men. Their ages spanned 18 to 49 years.

General observations from the study: When naive CD4 clonotypes were compared across several donors, about 4.8% were shared.

Sequencing was performed on naive CD8+ T cells sorted from blood. The origin of this receptor is a woman in her 30s in good health. The chain joins TRBV27 to TRBJ2-2, with 7 bases identical to TRBD2. CDR3 amino acids: CASSFSSGQYTGELFF. CDR3 DNA sequence: TGTGCCAGCAGTTTTAGTAGCGGGCAGTACACCGGGGAGCTGTTTTTT.